The TCR beta chain under discussion was sequenced for a study of response to subunit inactivated influenza vaccine. Per the germline V gene, CDR1 is ENHRY and CDR2 is SYGVKD. V shed 4 bases and J 2 bases; nucleotides not matched to a gene: 19. The CDR3 runs 20 residues. Study-level points and caveats: The authors offered the suggestion that each seasonal influenza vaccination recruits few new T cells.

TCRdb redid the calling of the RT-PCR reads with MiXCR, one entry per CDR3 protein. Altogether approximately 160,000 distinct CDR3 sequences are present, 9.5% to 12% being singletons, with the ten largest covering under 40%. Ten or more counts support this clonotype. Its matching antigen is unknown. The TCR originated in a man aged 50-75 years who received an inactivated influenza vaccine. The sample here was CD8+ T cells sorted from PBMCs, taken roughly 24 months after vaccination. The chain has TRBV10-3 and TRBJ2-1; 8 nucleotides align to TRBD2. CDR3 protein: CAISGGPGPQRGSTYNEQFF. CDR3 DNA sequence: TGTGCCATCAGTGGAGGTCCGGGACCGCAGCGGGGGAGCACCTACAATGAGCAGTTCTTC.